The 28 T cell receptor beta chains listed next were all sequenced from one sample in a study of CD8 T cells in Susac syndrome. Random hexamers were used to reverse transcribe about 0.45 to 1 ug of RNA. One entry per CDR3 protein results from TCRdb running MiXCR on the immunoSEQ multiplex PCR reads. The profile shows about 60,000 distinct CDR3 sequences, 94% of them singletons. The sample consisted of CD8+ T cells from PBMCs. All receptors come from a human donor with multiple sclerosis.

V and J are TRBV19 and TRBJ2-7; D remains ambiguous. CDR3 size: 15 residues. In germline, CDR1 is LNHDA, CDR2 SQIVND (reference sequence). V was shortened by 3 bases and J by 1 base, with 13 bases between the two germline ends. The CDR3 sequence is CASSMYLDGSYEQYF. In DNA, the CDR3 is TGTGCCAGTAGTATGTATCTGGACGGATCCTACGAGCAGTACTTC.

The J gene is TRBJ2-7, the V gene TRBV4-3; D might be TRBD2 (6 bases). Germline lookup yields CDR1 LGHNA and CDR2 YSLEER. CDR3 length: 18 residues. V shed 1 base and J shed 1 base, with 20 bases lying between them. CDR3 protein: CASSQAFGGTGLSYEQYF. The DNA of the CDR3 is TGCGCCAGCAGCCAAGCGTTCGGGGGTACAGGTTTATCCTACGAGCAGTACTTC.

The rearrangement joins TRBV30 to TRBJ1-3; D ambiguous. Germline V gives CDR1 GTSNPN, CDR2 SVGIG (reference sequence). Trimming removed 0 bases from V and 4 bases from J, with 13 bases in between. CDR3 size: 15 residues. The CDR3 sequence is CAWSVGPLDGNTIYF. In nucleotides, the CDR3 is TGTGCCTGGAGTGTTGGTCCCTTAGACGGAAACACCATATATTTT.

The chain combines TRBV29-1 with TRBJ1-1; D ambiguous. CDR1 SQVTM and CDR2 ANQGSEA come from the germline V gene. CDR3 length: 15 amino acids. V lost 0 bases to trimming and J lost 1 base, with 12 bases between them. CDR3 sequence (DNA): TGCAGCGTTGAAGATACTGTTTTGGGGAACACTGAAGCTTTCTTT. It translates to CSVEDTVLGNTEAFF.

CDR3 nucleotide sequence: TGTGCCAGCTCACCCCTAGCGGGCCTACCCGCCCCGGAGCTGTTTTTT. The encoded protein is CASSPLAGLPAPELFF. The chain combines TRBV27 with TRBJ2-2; 8 nucleotides align to TRBD2. The germline V gene has CDR1 MNHEY and CDR2 SMNVEV (reference sequence). The V gene end was trimmed by 8 bases and the J gene end by 10 bases; junction bases not matched to a gene: 18. The CDR3 consists of 16 residues.

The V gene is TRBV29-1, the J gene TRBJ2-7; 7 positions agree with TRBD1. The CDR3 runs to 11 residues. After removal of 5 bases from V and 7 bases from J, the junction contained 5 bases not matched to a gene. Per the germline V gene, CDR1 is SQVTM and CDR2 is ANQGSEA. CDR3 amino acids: CSVPQGEEQYF. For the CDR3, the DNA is TGCAGCGTTCCCCAGGGGGAAGAGCAGTACTTC.

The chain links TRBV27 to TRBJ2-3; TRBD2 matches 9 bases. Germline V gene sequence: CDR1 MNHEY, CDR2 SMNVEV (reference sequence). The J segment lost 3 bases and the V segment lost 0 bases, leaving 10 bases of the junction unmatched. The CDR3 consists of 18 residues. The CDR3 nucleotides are TGTGCCAGCAGTTTATCCCCACGCCTAGCGGGACTGACAGATACGCAGTATTTT. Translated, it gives CASSLSPRLAGLTDTQYF.

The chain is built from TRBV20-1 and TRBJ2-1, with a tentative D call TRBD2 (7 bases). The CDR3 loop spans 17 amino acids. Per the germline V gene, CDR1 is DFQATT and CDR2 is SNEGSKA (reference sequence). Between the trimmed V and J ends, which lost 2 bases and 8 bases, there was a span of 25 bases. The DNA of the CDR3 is TGCAGTGCTAGACTCCTCGACGGCTCCTCGGGGGGCGATGAGCAGTTCTTC. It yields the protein CSARLLDGSSGGDEQFF.

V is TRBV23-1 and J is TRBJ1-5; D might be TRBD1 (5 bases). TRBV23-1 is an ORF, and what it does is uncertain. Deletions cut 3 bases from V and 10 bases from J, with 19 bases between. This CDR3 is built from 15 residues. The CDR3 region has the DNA TGCGCCAGCAGTCACAACGGGGCCTATGGAAACCCCCAGCATTTT. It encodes CASSHNGAYGNPQHF.

The CDR3 DNA sequence: TGTGCCAGCAGTTTATCGGCAGGGAACTATGGCTACACCTTC. Translated, it gives CASSLSAGNYGYTF. This chain joins TRBV27 and TRBJ1-2, with TRBD1 as a possible D gene (5 bases). The germline V gene encodes CDR1 MNHEY and CDR2 SMNVEV (reference sequence). The germline V and J ends were trimmed by 0 bases and 2 bases, with 7 bases remaining between them. This CDR3 has 14 amino acids.

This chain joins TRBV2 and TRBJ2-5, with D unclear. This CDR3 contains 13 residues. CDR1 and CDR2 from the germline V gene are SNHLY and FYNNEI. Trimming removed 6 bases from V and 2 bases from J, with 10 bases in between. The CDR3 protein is CASRDRAQETQYF. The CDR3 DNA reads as TGTGCCAGCAGGGACCGGGCACAAGAGACCCAGTACTTC.

The CDR3 DNA sequence: TGCAGCGTTGAAGCATTATTTCGCACAGATACGCAGTATTTT. Translating gives CSVEALFRTDTQYF. V usage is TRBV29-1 and J usage is TRBJ2-3; D is unclear. Germline V gives CDR1 SQVTM, CDR2 ANQGSEA. The length of the CDR3 is 14 residues. V was clipped by 1 base and J by 1 base, with 9 bases between them.

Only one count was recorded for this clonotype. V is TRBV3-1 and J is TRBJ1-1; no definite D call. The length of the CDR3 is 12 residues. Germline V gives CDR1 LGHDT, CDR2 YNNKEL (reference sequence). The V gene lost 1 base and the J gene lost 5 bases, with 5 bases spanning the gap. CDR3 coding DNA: TGTGCCAGCAGCCAAGGACGGACTGAAGCTTTCTTT. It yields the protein CASSQGRTEAFF.

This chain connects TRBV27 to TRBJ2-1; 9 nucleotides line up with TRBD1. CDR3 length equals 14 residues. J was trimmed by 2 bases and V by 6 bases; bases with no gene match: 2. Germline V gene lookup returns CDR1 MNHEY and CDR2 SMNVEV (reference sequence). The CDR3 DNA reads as TGTGCCAGCAGGGGACAGGGCCCCTACAATGAGCAGTTCTTC. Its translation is CASRGQGPYNEQFF.

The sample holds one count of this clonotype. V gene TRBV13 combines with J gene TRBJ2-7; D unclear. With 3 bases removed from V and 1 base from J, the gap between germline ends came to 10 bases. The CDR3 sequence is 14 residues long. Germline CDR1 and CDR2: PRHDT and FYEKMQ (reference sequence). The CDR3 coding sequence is TGTGCCAGCAGCTTCCTTAGCAGGTCCTACGAGCAGTACTTC. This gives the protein CASSFLSRSYEQYF.

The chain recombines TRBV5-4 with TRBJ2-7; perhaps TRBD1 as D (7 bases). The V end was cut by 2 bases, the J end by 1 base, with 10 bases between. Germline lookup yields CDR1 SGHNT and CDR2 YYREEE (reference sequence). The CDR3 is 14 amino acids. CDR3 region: CASSFQGGSYEQYF. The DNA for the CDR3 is TGTGCCAGCAGCTTTCAGGGGGGATCCTACGAGCAGTACTTC.

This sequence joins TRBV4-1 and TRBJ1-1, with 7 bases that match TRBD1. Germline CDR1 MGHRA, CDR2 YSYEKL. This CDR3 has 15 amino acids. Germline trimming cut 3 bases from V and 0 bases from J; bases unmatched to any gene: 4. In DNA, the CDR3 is TGCGCCAGCAGCCAGGACACAGGGGTGAACACTGAAGCTTTCTTT. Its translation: CASSQDTGVNTEAFF.

The CDR3 nucleotides read TGCGCCAGCAGCCAAGGTAGGGGCTTCTACGAGCAGTACTTC. Translated: CASSQGRGFYEQYF. The chain uses TRBV4-3 and TRBJ2-7; TRBD1 might be the D (5 bases). Germline CDR1 and CDR2: LGHNA and YSLEER. This CDR3 has 14 residues. The V end was cut by 1 base, the J end by 3 bases, with 10 bases between.

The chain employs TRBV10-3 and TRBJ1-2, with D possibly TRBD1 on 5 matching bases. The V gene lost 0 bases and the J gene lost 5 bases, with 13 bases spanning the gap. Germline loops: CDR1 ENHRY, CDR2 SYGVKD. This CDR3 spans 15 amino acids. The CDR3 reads CAISESAGPTYGYTF. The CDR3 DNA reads TGTGCCATCAGTGAGTCTGCAGGGCCTACGTATGGCTACACCTTC.

The CDR3 sequence is CAGGDYSPPSSTDTQYF. CDR3 sequence (DNA): TGTGCCGGGGGGGACTACAGCCCTCCATCTAGCACAGATACGCAGTATTTT. The V call is TRBV30, the J call TRBJ2-3; TRBD2 matches at 7 bases. The CDR3 is made up of 17 amino acids. V lost 8 bases, J lost 0 bases, and 17 bases stayed unmatched. Germline lookup yields CDR1 GTSNPN and CDR2 SVGIG (reference sequence). The entire variable domain, with the rest obtained from reference TRBV30 and TRBJ2-3, is as follows: SQTIHQWPATLVQPVGSPLSLECTVEGTSNPNLYWYRQAAGRGLQLLFYSVGIGQISSEVPQNLSASRPQDRQFILSSKKLLLSDSGFYLCAGGDYSPPSSTDTQYFGPGTRLTVL.

The CDR3 reads CASSLTGDTGELFF. The DNA for the CDR3 is TGTGCCAGCAGCTTGACAGGAGACACCGGGGAGCTGTTTTTT. The rearrangement links TRBV7-8 to TRBJ2-2; TRBD1 is a possible D gene (6 bases). This CDR3 contains 14 residues. Germline V gives CDR1 SGHVS, CDR2 FQNEAQ. The V end was cut by 3 bases, the J end by 3 bases, with 8 bases between.

CDR3 protein: CASRTTRGYGYTF. CDR3 DNA sequence: TGTGCCAGCAGGACGACTCGGGGGTATGGCTACACCTTC. The rearrangement links TRBV27 to TRBJ1-2; D might be TRBD1 (5 bases). CDR3 size: 13 residues. Germline-derived CDR1 and CDR2 are MNHEY and SMNVEV (reference sequence). Trimming took off 6 bases at V and 5 bases at J, with 13 bases between the two ends.

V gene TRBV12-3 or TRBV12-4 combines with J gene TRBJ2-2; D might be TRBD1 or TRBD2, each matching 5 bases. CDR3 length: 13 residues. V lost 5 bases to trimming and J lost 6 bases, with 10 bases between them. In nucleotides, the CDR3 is TGTGCCAGCAGTCCGGGACCTCCCGGGGAGCTGTTTTTT. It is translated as CASSPGPPGELFF.

The CDR3 DNA follows: TGTGCCAGCAGCCAGGGGACAGGACTTAACTATGGCTACACCTTC. Translated, it gives CASSQGTGLNYGYTF. The J gene is TRBJ1-2, the V gene TRBV27; 8 bases are a match to TRBD1. CDR1 and CDR2 from the germline V gene are MNHEY and SMNVEV (reference sequence). The CDR3 extends over 15 amino acids. Germline trimming cut 6 bases from V and 1 base from J; bases unmatched to any gene: 7.

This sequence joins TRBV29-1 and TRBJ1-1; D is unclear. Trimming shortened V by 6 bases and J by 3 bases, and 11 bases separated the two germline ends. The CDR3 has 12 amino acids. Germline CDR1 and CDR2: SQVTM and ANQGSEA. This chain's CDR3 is CSVGGGYTEAFF. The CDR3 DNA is TGCAGCGTCGGAGGAGGGTACACTGAAGCTTTCTTT.

The CDR3 coding sequence is TGTGCCAGCAGCCTCCCCAGCGAGCCGAACACTGAAGCTTTCTTT. Amino acid sequence: CASSLPSEPNTEAFF. V gene TRBV7-9 combines with J gene TRBJ1-1; D is undetermined. The CDR3 has 15 residues. Between the trimmed V and J ends, which lost 5 bases and 1 base, there was a span of 14 bases. From germline, CDR1 is SEHNR and CDR2 FQNEAQ (reference sequence).

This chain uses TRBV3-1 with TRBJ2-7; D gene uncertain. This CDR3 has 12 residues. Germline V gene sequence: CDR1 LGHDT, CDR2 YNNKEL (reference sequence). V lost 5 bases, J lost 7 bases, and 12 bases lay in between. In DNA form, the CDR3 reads TGTGCCAGCAGCATCCTACGATTTGAGCAGTACTTC. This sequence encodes CASSILRFEQYF.

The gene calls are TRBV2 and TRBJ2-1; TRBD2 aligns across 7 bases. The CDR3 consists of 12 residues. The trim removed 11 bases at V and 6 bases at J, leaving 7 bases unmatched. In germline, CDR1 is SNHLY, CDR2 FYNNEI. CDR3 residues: CAARRTSNEQFF. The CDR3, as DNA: TGTGCCGCAAGAAGGACTAGCAATGAGCAGTTCTTC.